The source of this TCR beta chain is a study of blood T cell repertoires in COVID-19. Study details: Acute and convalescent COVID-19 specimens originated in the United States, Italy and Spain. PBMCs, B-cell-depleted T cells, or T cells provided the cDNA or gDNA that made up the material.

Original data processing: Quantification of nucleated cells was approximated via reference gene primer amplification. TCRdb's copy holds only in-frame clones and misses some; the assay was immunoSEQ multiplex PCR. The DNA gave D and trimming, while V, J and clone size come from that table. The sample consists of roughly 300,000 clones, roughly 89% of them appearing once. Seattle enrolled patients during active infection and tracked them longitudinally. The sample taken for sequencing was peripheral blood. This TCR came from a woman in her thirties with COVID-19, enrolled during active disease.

CDR3 nucleotide sequence: TGCGCCAGCAGCCCCATAGGGGGGGCCTCAGATACGCAGTATTTT. It translates to CASSPIGGASDTQYF. The V and J genes are TRBV4-1 and TRBJ2-3; maybe TRBD2 (7 bases). Looked up from germline, CDR1 is MGHRA and CDR2 is YSYEKL. This CDR3 comprises 15 residues. Trimming removed 4 bases from V and 4 bases from J, with 15 bases in between.